This passage covers 20 T cell receptor beta chains from one sample sequenced in a study of Ad26.COV2.S vaccination and SARS-CoV-2 variants. Sequenced by immunoSEQ multiplex PCR; TCRdb stores in-frame clones only, minus some. Of around 300,000 clones listed, roughly 90% are singletons. Treatment noted: approximately 18 received Ad26.COV2.S at low or high dose, single or two shots; 5 received placebo; per-sample allocation not given. All samples were drawn on day 63, counting from the first vaccine or placebo injection. The source was peripheral blood, collected in a trial of Ad26.COV2.S vaccine versus placebo. These receptors were obtained from a person aged 18-65 years who received the Ad26.COV2.S COVID-19 vaccine or a placebo.

The genes are TRBV5-1 and TRBJ2-5, with D possibly matching TRBD1 (7 bases). The CDR3 loop spans 15 amino acids. Trimming stripped 4 bases from V and 4 bases from J, with 17 bases between. Germline CDR1 reads SGHRS; CDR2 reads YFSETQ. Here the CDR3 DNA reads TGCGCCAGCAGCCCCTCAACAGGGGAGGCAGAGACCCAGTACTTC. It encodes CASSPSTGEAETQYF.

The chain combines TRBV13 with TRBJ1-1; D is possibly TRBD1 (5 bases). This CDR3 spans 15 amino acids. Trimming took off 6 bases at V and 0 bases at J, with 14 bases between the two ends. Looked up from germline, CDR1 is PRHDT and CDR2 is FYEKMQ (reference sequence). CDR3 in amino acids: CASRGELRLNTEAFF. DNA for the CDR3: TGTGCCAGCAGGGGGGAGCTGAGGTTGAACACTGAAGCTTTCTTT.

This sequence joins TRBV7-9 and TRBJ2-1; tentative D call: TRBD2 (5 bases). This CDR3 has 13 residues. The V end was cut by 3 bases, the J end by 6 bases, with 9 bases between. Looked up from germline, CDR1 is SEHNR and CDR2 is FQNEAQ (reference sequence). CDR3 loop: CASSFGLFNEQFF. DNA of the CDR3: TGTGCCAGCAGCTTCGGACTGTTCAATGAGCAGTTCTTC.

This clone was detected a few times. V usage is TRBV19 and J usage is TRBJ2-2; no reliable D call. The V gene's germline CDR1 is LNHDA and CDR2 SQIVND (reference sequence). With 6 bases removed from V and 1 base from J, the gap between germline ends came to 3 bases. The CDR3 covers 12 residues. The CDR3 sequence: CASSGNTGELFF. The DNA of the CDR3 is TGTGCCAGTAGCGGGAACACCGGGGAGCTGTTTTTT.

This chain links TRBV30 with TRBJ2-5; D might be TRBD1 (5 bases). CDR3 length equals 14 residues. With 0 bases removed from V and 2 bases from J, the gap between germline ends came to 10 bases. Looked up from germline, CDR1 is GTSNPN and CDR2 is SVGIG (reference sequence). CDR3 residues: CAWSVGADQETQYF. In nucleotides, the CDR3 is TGTGCCTGGAGTGTTGGGGCGGATCAAGAGACCCAGTACTTC.

This clone was detected only once. The V call is TRBV15, the J call TRBJ2-7; D may match TRBD1 or TRBD2 (6 bases each). The CDR3 has 15 amino acids. The germline V and J ends were trimmed by 2 bases and 3 bases, with 14 bases remaining between them. Germline assignment: CDR1 LNHNV and CDR2 YYDKDF (reference sequence). CDR3 in amino acids: CATSRPGRGVYEQYF. CDR3 DNA: TGTGCCACCAGCAGACCCGGTAGGGGGGTCTACGAGCAGTACTTC.

The chain couples TRBV19 to TRBJ1-6; possibly TRBD1 for D (5 bases). Germline lookup yields CDR1 LNHDA and CDR2 SQIVND (reference sequence). The CDR3 is 15 amino acids. V gave up 0 bases and J gave up 10 bases, with 13 bases separating them. The DNA for the CDR3 is TGTGCCAGTAGTATAGATAAGGGGTCAAAGTCACCCCTCCACTTT. Its protein product is CASSIDKGSKSPLHF.

The chain employs TRBV30 and TRBJ1-1, with 7 bases that match TRBD1. With V trimmed by 8 bases and J by 3 bases, 6 bases remained unmatched. This CDR3 is 12 amino acids long. Looked up from germline, CDR1 is GTSNPN and CDR2 is SVGIG (reference sequence). The CDR3 protein is CAVNRGYTEAFF. The DNA of the CDR3 is TGTGCCGTAAACAGGGGCTACACTGAAGCTTTCTTT.

The rearrangement uses TRBV28 and TRBJ2-7, with 10 bases aligning to TRBD1. The CDR3 consists of 18 residues. The V gene end was trimmed by 7 bases and the J gene end by 2 bases; junction bases not matched to a gene: 17. Germline CDR1 MDHEN, CDR2 SYDVKM. The CDR3: CASTLRRTGTGVTYEQYF. The CDR3 nucleotides read TGTGCCAGCACCTTAAGGCGGACCGGGACAGGGGTCACCTACGAGCAGTACTTC.

Here the CDR3 DNA reads TGTGCCAGCAGCCCGGGACTAGCGGGAGGTACCTACAATGAGCAGTTCTTC. Amino acid sequence: CASSPGLAGGTYNEQFF. The chain combines TRBV5-4 with TRBJ2-1; 15 nucleotides line up with TRBD2. The length of the CDR3 is 17 residues. CDR1 and CDR2 from the germline V gene are SGHNT and YYREEE (reference sequence). V lost 4 bases to trimming and J lost 2 bases; unmatched junction nucleotides: 4.

The V and J genes are TRBV2 and TRBJ1-4; possibly TRBD1 for D (5 bases). The germline gives CDR1 SNHLY, CDR2 FYNNEI. The V and J ends lost 7 bases and 1 base respectively, with 13 bases between them. The CDR3 sequence is 15 residues long. The CDR3 sequence: CASTRIQGTNEKLFF. In nucleotides, the CDR3 is TGTGCCAGCACACGGATTCAGGGAACTAATGAAAAACTGTTTTTT.

The chain recombines TRBV6-5 with TRBJ2-7; 7 bases align to TRBD1. Germline loops: CDR1 MNHEY, CDR2 SVGAGI. V shed 2 bases and J 5 bases; nucleotides not matched to a gene: 3. This CDR3 contains 13 residues. In DNA, the CDR3 is TGTGCCAGCAGTTACCCCGGGACAGACGAGCAGTACTTC. As protein: CASSYPGTDEQYF.

CDR3 region: CASSFRGTGVTGELFF. CDR3 nucleotides: TGTGCCAGCAGCTTTAGGGGGACAGGGGTCACCGGGGAGCTGTTTTTT. The genes are TRBV7-8 and TRBJ2-2; TRBD1 aligns across 10 bases. V gave up 3 bases and J gave up 4 bases; unmatched junction bases: 5. The length of the CDR3 is 16 residues. Germline CDR1 is SGHVS and CDR2 is FQNEAQ.

This clone came up once. The V call is TRBV19, the J call TRBJ2-1, with a tentative D call TRBD2 (6 bases). CDR1 and CDR2 from the germline V gene are LNHDA and SQIVND (reference sequence). This CDR3 has 15 residues. V was shortened by 3 bases and J by 5 bases, with 14 bases between the two germline ends. For the CDR3, the DNA is TGTGCCAGTAGTATTCCGGGACTCCTAAACAATGAGCAGTTCTTC. It encodes CASSIPGLLNNEQFF.

V is TRBV24-1 and J is TRBJ2-5; 11 bases agree with TRBD1. Germline CDR1 and CDR2: KGHDR and SFDVKD. This CDR3 is built from 15 residues. V was clipped by 4 bases and J by 5 bases; unmatched bases: 5. The CDR3 loop is CATSERTGGGETQYF. The CDR3 DNA sequence: TGTGCCACCAGTGAACGGACAGGGGGCGGGGAGACCCAGTACTTC.

CDR3 protein: CASSEQTNYGYTF. The CDR3 nucleotides read TGTGCCAGCAGTGAACAGACGAACTATGGCTACACCTTC. This chain uses TRBV25-1 with TRBJ1-2; D gene uncertain. With 2 bases removed from V and 2 bases from J, the gap between germline ends came to 6 bases. CDR3 length: 13 amino acids. Germline-derived CDR1 and CDR2 are MGHDK and SYGVNS.

The V gene is TRBV4-2, the J gene TRBJ2-7, with TRBD1 as a possible D gene (6 bases). The V end lost 3 bases, the J end lost 5 bases, and 11 bases lay between the germline ends. This CDR3 comprises 13 residues. The germline CDR1 and CDR2 sequences are LGHNA and YNFKEQ. Here the CDR3 reads CASSQFQGHEQYF. In nucleotides, the CDR3 is TGTGCCAGCAGCCAGTTTCAGGGGCACGAGCAGTACTTC.

This clone was observed a single time. This chain joins TRBV18 and TRBJ2-2; 7 nucleotides align to TRBD2. From germline, CDR1 is KGHSH and CDR2 LQKENI. V shed 1 base, J shed 3 bases, and the junction held 5 bases outside the gene matches. The CDR3 has 16 residues. CDR3 residues: CASSPRSREYTGELFF. In nucleotides, the CDR3 is TGTGCCAGCTCACCACGGTCGCGGGAGTACACCGGGGAGCTGTTTTTT.

The chain is built from TRBV9 and TRBJ2-2, with TRBD1 matching over 7 bases. J was trimmed by 4 bases and V by 3 bases; bases with no gene match: 9. The CDR3 contains 16 residues. Germline-derived CDR1 and CDR2 are SGDLS and YYNGEE. CDR3 bases: TGTGCCAGCAGCGACACCGGGACAGTTGTCACCGGGGAGCTGTTTTTT. Residues: CASSDTGTVVTGELFF.

The chain carries TRBV7-2 and TRBJ2-7; TRBD2 aligns across 8 bases. The CDR3 extends over 15 amino acids. The germline V gene has CDR1 SGHTA and CDR2 FQGNSA. V shed 6 bases, J shed 3 bases, and the junction held 10 bases outside the gene matches. This CDR3 reads CASRKSGLGDYEQYF. The CDR3 bases are TGTGCCAGCAGAAAATCGGGACTAGGGGACTACGAGCAGTACTTC.